This T cell receptor (beta chain) is drawn from a study of T cells after yellow fever vaccination. The study, taken as a whole, reports: Subsequent booster samples again held most clones from primary vaccination (roughly 95% CD4, about 90% CD8). Only a minor proportion of clonotypes was detected across both CD4 and CD8 compartments. Abundant clonotypes from the bulk population could get into FACS-sorted repertoires as contaminants.

CDR3 length: 14 amino acids. Trimming took 4 bases from V and 4 from J; bases not matched to a gene: 4. Germline lookup yields CDR1 DFQATT and CDR2 SNEGSKA (reference sequence). The authors made TCR cDNA by 5'RACE template switching, adding a universal primer site and UMIs. TCRdb processed the 5' RACE reads anew with MiXCR; each CDR3 protein has one entry. The sample records 300,000 to 350,000 distinct CDR3 sequences, around 10% being singletons. This clonotype appeared many times. Its antigen is undetermined. This TCR came from a man younger than 35 who received the YFV17D yellow fever vaccine. The rearrangement uses TRBV20-1 and TRBJ2-5, with 12 bases lining up with TRBD2. This specimen consisted of CD4+ T cells sorted from PBMCs, obtained 45 days after the yellow fever booster vaccination. The CDR3 loop is CSATSGGAGETQYF. CDR3 DNA: TGCAGTGCTACTAGCGGGGGGGCTGGAGAGACCCAGTACTTC.